These 8 T cell receptor beta chains came from one sample sequenced in a study of blood T cell repertoires in COVID-19. Sequencing was performed with immunoSEQ multiplex PCR; in TCRdb, only in-frame clones are kept and a portion is missing. The sample lists 100,000 to 120,000 clones; approximately 67% were seen once. Sequenced material: peripheral blood. The receptors here all came from a woman aged 60-75 years with acute or convalescent COVID-19.

This clone was detected a few times. The rearrangement uses TRBV18 and TRBJ2-1; possible D gene TRBD1, 6 bases. This CDR3 has 14 amino acids. Trimming took off 5 bases at V and 7 bases at J, with 15 bases between the two ends. Germline values: CDR1 KGHSH, CDR2 LQKENI. The CDR3 DNA is TGTGCCAGCTCAAGCGGAAGAGGGGGAAATGAGCAGTTCTTC. It specifies CASSSGRGGNEQFF.

V is TRBV30 and J is TRBJ1-6; no firm D call. Germline V CDR1 and CDR2: GTSNPN, SVGIG (reference sequence). V was trimmed by 5 bases and J by 14 bases, leaving 13 bases between them. The length of the CDR3 is 11 residues. CDR3: CAWGREGSLHF. CDR3 coding DNA: TGTGCCTGGGGCCGGGAAGGCTCCCTCCACTTT.

This rearrangement joins TRBV18 to TRBJ1-6, with D possibly being TRBD1 (5 bases). The CDR3 extends over 15 amino acids. V gave up 3 bases and J gave up 5 bases, with 11 bases separating them. CDR1 is KGHSH and CDR2 is LQKENI in the germline V gene. In DNA form, the CDR3 reads TGTGCCAGCTCACCCGACAGCGCTAATAATTCACCCCTCCACTTT. Translation: CASSPDSANNSPLHF. Combining the CDR3 with reference TRBV18 and TRBJ1-6 gives the whole variable domain NAGVMQNPRHLVRRRGQEARLRCSPMKGHSHVYWYRQLPEEGLKFMVYLQKENIIDESGMPKERFSAEFPKEGPSILRIQQVVRGDSAAYFCASSPDSANNSPLHFGNGTRLTVT.

This clone was counted a few times. The V and J genes are TRBV5-4 and TRBJ2-1; 12 positions agree with TRBD2. The CDR3 runs 16 residues. Germline values: CDR1 SGHNT, CDR2 YYREEE (reference sequence). With 4 bases clipped from V and 5 bases from J, the junction kept 7 bases outside the gene matches. The chain's CDR3 is CASSLPSGGANNEQFF. The CDR3 nucleotides are TGTGCCAGCAGCCTTCCTAGCGGGGGGGCCAACAATGAGCAGTTCTTC.

This rearrangement joins TRBV5-1 to TRBJ2-2; 9 bases agree with TRBD1. Germline CDR1 is SGHRS and CDR2 is YFSETQ. The CDR3 contains 15 residues. The V and J ends lost 1 base and 3 bases, in that order; junction bases with no gene match: 1. The CDR3: CASSLRTGDTGELFF. In DNA form, the CDR3 reads TGCGCCAGCAGCTTGCGGACAGGGGACACCGGGGAGCTGTTTTTT.

The chain recombines TRBV4-1 with TRBJ2-3; D might be TRBD2 (6 bases). Germline CDR1 and CDR2: MGHRA and YSYEKL. This CDR3 is 17 amino acids long. Trimming cost V 0 bases and J 1 base, with 14 bases left between them. The CDR3 nucleotides are TGCGCCAGCAGCCAAGAAGCCCCCGCGGGGCGCACAGATACGCAGTATTTT. This gives the protein CASSQEAPAGRTDTQYF.

This clone appeared a few times. The V call is TRBV6-5, the J call TRBJ1-4; tentatively, D is TRBD1 (5 bases). The CDR3 sequence is 16 residues long. Trimming took 0 bases from V and 8 from J, leaving 16 bases between them. CDR1 MNHEY and CDR2 SVGAGI come from the germline V gene. CDR3 loop: CASSYSGSGLKEKLFF. Written as DNA, the CDR3 is TGTGCCAGCAGTTACTCGGGGTCAGGGTTAAAGGAAAAACTGTTTTTT.

A single count supports this clone. The J gene is TRBJ2-5, the V gene TRBV2; 9 nucleotides match TRBD1. This CDR3 has 14 amino acids. V shed 4 bases, J shed 4 bases, and the junction held 4 bases outside the gene matches. CDR1 and CDR2 (germline): SNHLY, FYNNEI. The CDR3 loop reads CASSVQGARETQYF. DNA of the CDR3: TGTGCCAGCAGTGTACAGGGGGCGAGAGAGACCCAGTACTTC.